A single sample is the source of the 22 T cell receptor beta chains below, sequenced in a study of cytomegalovirus exposure and HLA in healthy donors (dated by TCRdb to about 2017). Libraries were constructed by the immunoSEQ multiplex PCR assay. For the multiplex PCR, a mixture combining 60 forward primers for TCR Vbeta segments and 13 reverse primers for TCR Jbeta segments was used. This immuneACCESS table, as held by TCRdb, lists in-frame sequences with V and J called but not all clones. Of the missing ones, under half trace to an unresolved V gene in checked studies; the others have no known cause. For this sample the table gives roughly 73,000 clones, of which roughly 80% were detected only once. The ten biggest clones cover roughly 2.6% of the sample. The specimen sequenced was PBMCs. The receptors come from a woman aged 45-65 years in good health and CMV-seronegative.

About this clone itself: One end of the junction is discordant with germline, which a read error may explain. The sample carries other DNA sequences with the same CDR3. The chain uses TRBV7-9 and TRBJ1-2; a weak D match, TRBD1 (5 bases). Per the germline V gene, CDR1 is SEHNR and CDR2 is FQNEAQ (reference sequence). This CDR3 is built from 13 residues. CDR3 DNA: TGTGCGAGCAGCTTCTGGAGGGGCAATGGCTACACCTTC. Its protein is CASSFWRGNGYTF.

This clone appeared once. The chain has TRBV7-8 and TRBJ1-1, with 7 bases that match TRBD1. The CDR3 sequence is 17 residues long. V dropped 5 bases and J dropped 4; count of bases not matched to a gene: 16. Germline V gene data show CDR1 as SGHVS and CDR2 as FQNEAQ. The CDR3 DNA is TGTGCCAGCAGCCTGCTTCTGCGACAGGGAAAGACCACTGAAGCTTTCTTT. Its translation is CASSLLLRQGKTTEAFF.

J is TRBJ1-5 and V is TRBV25-1; possibly TRBD1 for D (5 bases). The ends were cut back, 3 bases at V and 4 bases at J, with 10 bases in the middle. Germline loops: CDR1 MGHDK, CDR2 SYGVNS. The CDR3 is 14 amino acids. This chain's CDR3 is CASSDRVGNQPQHF. The CDR3 bases are TGTGCCAGCAGTGACAGGGTGGGGAATCAGCCCCAGCATTTT.

Note on this clone: A read error may produce the germline difference seen at one junction end. The genes are TRBV7-7 and TRBJ2-7, with 8 bases that match TRBD2. This CDR3 region has 14 residues. The germline V gene encodes CDR1 SSHAT and CDR2 FNYEAQ (reference sequence). The CDR3, as DNA: TGTGCTAGCAGCTTAGAGTTTCTAGCGGGCGAGCAGTACTTC. Encoded protein: CASSLEFLAGEQYF.

The CDR3 nucleotides read TGTGCCAGCAGCTTACCGACAGTTAACACCGGGGAGCTGTTTTTT. Amino acids: CASSLPTVNTGELFF. The rearrangement joins TRBV5-6 to TRBJ2-2; possible D gene TRBD1, 5 bases. Germline CDR1 SGHDT, CDR2 YYEEEE. V lost 2 bases to trimming and J lost 2 bases, with 10 bases between them. CDR3 length equals 15 residues.

This clone has a single count. This chain links TRBV5-1 with TRBJ1-1; TRBD1 is a possible D gene (5 bases). The CDR3 is made up of 13 amino acids. The V end was cut by 0 bases, the J end by 7 bases, with 10 bases between. CDR1 is SGHRS and CDR2 is YFSETQ in the germline V gene. The DNA for the CDR3 is TGCGCCAGCAGCTTGGGGGGCGGTCTTGAAGCTTTCTTT. Protein sequence: CASSLGGGLEAFF.

The V and J genes are TRBV6-1 and TRBJ1-2; 8 positions agree with TRBD1. The length of the CDR3 is 13 residues. Unmatched junction bases numbered 0, after V lost 2 bases and J lost 4 bases. Germline CDR1 is MNHNS and CDR2 is SASEGT. For the CDR3, the DNA is TGTGCCAGCAGTGAACAGGGGGCCTATGGCTACACCTTC. It translates to CASSEQGAYGYTF.

The chain is built from TRBV5-6 and TRBJ2-1; TRBD1 matches 8 bases. Germline CDR1 is SGHDT and CDR2 is YYEEEE. The CDR3 is 13 residues long. Trimming at V came to 1 base and at J to 6 bases, leaving 0 bases not matched to a gene. The DNA for the CDR3 is TGTGCCAGCAGCTTGACAGGGGGCAATGAGCAGTTCTTC. Protein sequence: CASSLTGGNEQFF.

In this sample, this clone turned up once. This sequence joins TRBV19 and TRBJ2-1; 8 positions agree with TRBD2. CDR1 and CDR2 from the germline V gene are LNHDA and SQIVND (reference sequence). After removal of 7 bases from V and 5 bases from J, the junction contained 10 bases not matched to a gene. This CDR3 has 15 residues. CDR3 sequence (DNA): TGTGCCAGTACCTTCGAAGAGCGGGGGAACAATGAGCAGTTCTTC. Its translation: CASTFEERGNNEQFF.

V usage is TRBV28 and J usage is TRBJ2-1; 9 nucleotides match TRBD2. The CDR3 has 16 amino acids. V dropped 5 bases and J dropped 7; count of bases not matched to a gene: 12. The germline CDR1 and CDR2 sequences are MDHEN and SYDVKM. The chain's CDR3 is CASSRHPGTSMNEQFF. CDR3 nucleotides: TGTGCCAGCAGTCGCCACCCCGGGACTAGCATGAATGAGCAGTTCTTC.

The chain joins TRBV28 to TRBJ2-7, with TRBD2 as a possible D gene (6 bases). The CDR3 has 16 residues. The V end was cut by 5 bases, the J end by 4 bases, with 21 bases between. CDR1 and CDR2 (germline): MDHEN, SYDVKM. CDR3 in amino acids: CASSPDKGSGLYEQYF. The CDR3 bases are TGTGCCAGCAGTCCCGATAAGGGCTCGGGACTTTACGAGCAGTACTTC. Full variable domain (missing parts from reference TRBV28 and TRBJ2-7): DVKVTQSSRYLVKRTGEKVFLECVQDMDHENMFWYRQDPGLGLRLIYFSYDVKMKEKGDIPEGYSVSREKKERFSLILESASTNQTSMYLCASSPDKGSGLYEQYFGPGTRLTVT.

The sample holds one count of this clone. One end of the junction fails to match germline, which may point to a read error. The chain uses TRBV4-3 and TRBJ1-2; 8 nucleotides line up with TRBD1. Germline CDR1 reads LGHNA; CDR2 reads YSLEER. This CDR3 contains 16 residues. For the CDR3, the DNA is TGCGCCAGCAGCCAAGAGACAGGGGACACTAACTATGACTACACCTTC. It translates to CASSQETGDTNYDYTF.

V is TRBV6-1 and J is TRBJ1-4; 7 bases map to TRBD1. After removal of 5 bases from V and 5 bases from J, the junction contained 8 bases not matched to a gene. The CDR3 length is 15 residues. Per germline, CDR1 MNHNS and CDR2 SASEGT. The CDR3 bases are TGTGCCAGCAGTTCTCGACAGGGTGAAAATGAAAAACTGTTTTTT. Translated: CASSSRQGENEKLFF.

The genes are TRBV28 and TRBJ1-5, with D hard to call. This CDR3 has 15 residues. V was trimmed by 3 bases and J by 0 bases, leaving 9 bases between them. Germline-derived CDR1 and CDR2 are MDHEN and SYDVKM. The CDR3 spells CASSLWQNSNQPQHF. The CDR3 region has the DNA TGTGCCAGCAGTTTGTGGCAGAATAGCAATCAGCCCCAGCATTTT.

This clone was seen just once. One junction end does not reproduce the germline sequence, and a read error may be involved. The rearrangement uses TRBV2 and TRBJ1-2; 7 bases line up with TRBD1. The V gene's germline CDR1 is SNHLY and CDR2 FYNNEI. The CDR3 loop spans 16 amino acids. CDR3 loop: CASSELIGDSLYGCTF. DNA for the CDR3: TGTGCCAGCAGTGAGCTTATAGGGGACAGCTTATATGGCTGCACCTTC.

This clone has a single count. The rearrangement joins TRBV7-3 to TRBJ1-1, with TRBD1 as a possible D gene (6 bases). CDR3 size: 13 residues. V was trimmed by 5 bases and J by 8 bases, leaving 15 bases between them. CDR1 and CDR2 (germline): SGHTA, FQGTGA. CDR3 bases: TGTGCCAGCAGCAATTCAAACAGGGACGAAGCTTTCTTT. Translation gives CASSNSNRDEAFF.

This clone was seen a single time. The DNA is left out, because the CDR3 cannot be placed on it with certainty; the CDR3 is given as TCRdb lists it. The genes are TRBV25-1 and TRBJ2-5; the tabulated D call, TRBD1, remains unverified against the DNA. Germline values: CDR1 MGHDK, CDR2 SYGVNS. Both ends counted, the CDR3 spans 17 residues. The CDR3 spells CASSERIRARVKETQYF.

V is TRBV10-1 and J is TRBJ2-1; 14 positions agree with TRBD2. Germline CDR1 reads WNHNN; CDR2 reads SYGVQD (reference sequence). J gave up 8 bases and V 6 bases, and 6 bases lay outside the gene matches. The CDR3 is 15 amino acids. Written as DNA, the CDR3 is TGCGCCAGCAGGATACCGGGACTAGCGGGGGATGAGCAGTTCTTC. As protein: CASRIPGLAGDEQFF.

CDR3 sequence: CASSLGTGRNTGELFF. CDR3 nucleotides: TGTGCCAGCAGCTTGGGTACCGGTAGGAACACCGGGGAGCTGTTTTTT. V is TRBV5-4 and J is TRBJ2-2; no definite D call. CDR1 and CDR2 (germline): SGHNT, YYREEE (reference sequence). The CDR3 sequence is 16 residues long. V was clipped by 0 bases and J by 1 base, with 10 bases between them.

The gene calls are TRBV28 and TRBJ1-1; 7 bases fit TRBD1. Trimming at V came to 5 bases and at J to 10 bases, leaving 16 bases not matched to a gene. Germline CDR1 reads MDHEN; CDR2 reads SYDVKM. The CDR3 sequence is 15 residues long. In DNA form, the CDR3 reads TGTGCCAGCAGTAGCTCGGGACAGTCGACTGAAGGAGCTTTCTTT. Its translation: CASSSSGQSTEGAFF.

The chain combines TRBV6-4 with TRBJ2-1, with 11 bases fitting TRBD2. The CDR3 spans 16 residues. Germline CDR1 MRHNA, CDR2 SNTAGT. The junction had 6 bases not matched to a gene; V was cut back by 0 bases and J by 8 bases. Here the CDR3 reads CASSDSSGRGYDEQFF. The CDR3 DNA follows: TGTGCCAGCAGTGACTCTAGCGGGAGGGGATACGATGAGCAGTTCTTC.

V usage is TRBV5-6 and J usage is TRBJ2-1; 11 nucleotides line up with TRBD2. Germline values: CDR1 SGHDT, CDR2 YYEEEE. The CDR3 is 16 amino acids. V was pared by 5 bases and J by 7 bases, with 11 bases of the junction left unmatched. In DNA, the CDR3 is TGTGCCAGCAGTCGAGGGACTAGCGGCTTCTTAAATGAGCAGTTCTTC. Its translation: CASSRGTSGFLNEQFF. The full variable domain, rest sourced from reference TRBV5-6 and TRBJ2-1, is DAGVTQSPTHLIKTRGQQVTLRCSPKSGHDTVSWYQQALGQGPQFIFQYYEEEERQRGNFPDRFSGHQFPNYSSELNVNALLLGDSALYLCASSRGTSGFLNEQFFGPGTRLTVL.